This T cell receptor beta chain was documented in a study of T cells after yellow fever vaccination (dated 2019 in TCRdb). With regard to the full study: The SMART-Seq v4 Ultra Low Input RNA kit was used to prepare libraries from fractions with low cell numbers. Bulk TCR alpha and beta repertoires were sequenced longitudinally to track T-cell clones before and after primary and booster YFV17D yellow fever vaccination. Two healthy male donors made up the cohort, one aged 18 to 29 years and the other aged 30 to 39 years. Bulk PBMC replicates and cell subsets were isolated from blood drawn at multiple timepoints before and after both primary and secondary immunization.

Results the study describes overall, beyond this receptor: Computational filtering was needed because FACS-sorted repertoires could contain abundant contaminating clonotypes from the bulk population. The study included only a couple of donors, which limits how far the findings can be generalized. Compared with the primary T-cell response, the secondary T-cell response was weaker but faster, peaking on day 5 rather than day 15. After the booster, most clones that had expanded after primary vaccination were detected again (about 97% of CD4 and around 88% of CD8), suggesting broad maintenance of memory. A small share of clonotypes occurred in both CD4 and CD8 compartments, likely arising from convergent recombination.

The sequencing machine was an Illumina NovaSeq 6000. TCR cDNA was synthesized by 5'RACE template switching, through which a universal primer site and unique molecular identifiers were introduced. Priming for cDNA synthesis came from both the TCR alpha and TCR beta constant segments. Libraries were amplified in two PCR steps, with sample barcodes and sequencing adapters added in the second step. Sequencing of the libraries was done on either Illumina HiSeq 2500 (2x100 bp) or NovaSeq (2x150 bp). From the authors' description of their analysis: Demultiplexing of reads and collapsing into UMI consensus sequences were performed with MIGEC, and V(D)J alignment was carried out with MiXCR. Clonotypes responding to the vaccine were identified with edgeR on replicate PBMC samples, with the criteria of FDR below 0.01 and a log2 fold change above 5 up to day 15. Each bulk clonotype was labeled CD4 or CD8 based on which sequenced repertoire, CD4 or CD8, contained the clonotype at higher abundance. TCRdb trimmed public reads at Q25 via fastp, called clones via MiXCR and kept in-frame beta chains. Rows with one shared CDR3 protein collapse into an entry with the most common genes and DNA. TCRdb, not the authors, supplied the V and J calls. Within this sample are approximately 300,000 distinct CDR3 sequences, with around a tenth of them counted one time only. Together, the top ten hold less than 3.5% of the sample.

Comments on this clonotype: The target of this receptor is not known. No base qualities exist here, and no much larger clone lies one base off it.

Trimming removed 1 base from V and 2 bases from J, leaving 14 bases between the germline ends. The germline V gene gives CDR1 as MGHRA and CDR2 as YSYEKL. The CDR3 numbers 17 residues from cysteine through phenylalanine. Only CDR3 DNA remains: 51 bases, in frame from the first base. What the treatment or condition label conveys for this sample: live attenuated yellow fever vaccine strain. PBMCs were isolated from peripheral blood using a standard Ficoll-Paque protocol. Dynabeads CD4 and CD8 positive selection kits were used to isolate the CD4 and CD8 T-cell fractions. TriZol was used to extract RNA from bulk PBMCs, CD4 and CD8 fractions, and dextramer-positive and dextramer-negative fractions.

The sequence was obtained from a man aged 18 to 35 who received the YFV17D yellow fever vaccine. Here the sequenced sample was CD4+ T cells sorted from PBMCs, taken 45 days after the yellow fever booster vaccination. The sequence joins TRBV4-1 to TRBJ1-4; confidence is insufficient to name the D gene. For the CDR3, the sequence is CASSQVSNLKTNEKLFF. The DNA sequence is given as TGCGCCAGCAGCCAAGTCAGTAATTTGAAGACTAATGAAAAACTGTTTTTT.